This T cell receptor beta chain is drawn from a study of shared clonotypes between healthy human individuals. V was clipped by 4 bases and J by 5 bases, with 18 bases between them. This CDR3 has 16 residues. Germline V gene lookup returns CDR1 SGHNT and CDR2 YYREEE (reference sequence). Those who donated were healthy HIV-negative adults, with no recent acute infections or vaccinations reported. The donors were all Caucasian adults (living in Nashville, Tennessee). CD45RA+ naive and CD45RA-negative memory subsets were separated from CD4+ cells. At deep level, the assay was performed. Sequenced by immunoSEQ multiplex PCR; TCRdb stores in-frame clones only, minus some. The sample shows about 980,000 clones, more than 75% of them seen only once.

The sequence was collected from a man younger than 35 in good health. The gene calls are TRBV5-4 and TRBJ2-2; the D gene could be TRBD1 or TRBD2 (6 bases each). The sample consisted of memory CD4+ T cells sorted from blood. Subset reported: CD45RA-negative fraction. The CDR3 DNA reads TGTGCCAGCAGCAACCGGGGGCTAGCCGGTACCGGGGAGCTGTTTTTT. It codes for CASSNRGLAGTGELFF.